Sequencing of this T cell receptor (beta chain) was carried out in a study of CD8+CD57+ T cells in acquired aplastic anemia. Background on the study: Sorted CD4+ and CD8+ cells gave a mean 3.2 ug DNA, range about 0.19 to 27.4 ug. Study-wide results and caveats: In CD8+ cells, Simpson's diversity showed no significant difference between patients and controls.

CDR3 and TCR beta VDJ profiling relied on genomic DNA as the template. TCRdb redid the calling of the reads with MiXCR, one entry per CDR3 protein. Of hundreds of thousands of distinct CDR3 sequences listed, 45% to 65% are singletons. Comments on this clonotype: Its antigen is unidentified.

The CDR3 extends over 13 amino acids. Germline lookup yields CDR1 LNHDA and CDR2 SQIVND (reference sequence). After removal of 5 bases from V and 5 bases from J, the junction contained 5 bases not matched to a gene. Flow cytometry had shown expanded CD8+CD57+ cells in the patients chosen for sequencing. The TCR was taken from a human donor with aplastic anemia. Input material: sorted CD4+, CD8+, or CD8+CD57+ T cells (not recorded which) from PBMCs. The chain recombines TRBV19 with TRBJ1-2, with TRBD1 matching over 7 bases. The CDR3 sequence is CASSPQTGYGYTF. The CDR3 DNA reads as TGTGCCAGTAGTCCCCAGACAGGGTATGGCTACACCTTC.